This T cell receptor (beta chain) derives from a study of CD8 T cells in ankylosing spondylitis (dated by TCRdb to between 2016 and 2019). With respect to the entire study: The study profiled T cell receptor beta repertoires in healthy donors and ankylosing spondylitis patients to find disease-linked TCR variants. The full study cohort comprised about 24 ankylosing spondylitis patients and 110 or so healthy donors. Samples of peripheral blood were taken, and for ankylosing spondylitis patients, synovial fluid was collected as well. What the research found in general, with its limitations: In peripheral blood, the disease-linked clones were found at relatively low frequencies and had a CD8+ phenotype. Significant enrichment of the disease-linked clones was reported in matched synovial fluid samples from ankylosing spondylitis patients. Blood from ankylosing spondylitis patients appeared to be characterized by a TCR beta motif composed of eight highly homologous amino acid variants. Some motif variants had previously been reported in the synovial fluid and blood of reactive arthritis patients, which suggests shared mechanisms of disease initiation.

As for this clonotype: This receptor's antigen is unknown. No qualities accompany the bases; no much larger clone lies one base away.

Sequencing instrument: Illumina HiSeq 2500. Quantitative 5'-RACE with molecular barcodes was used to prepare TCR beta libraries. The study's own analysis went as follows. A new computational method based on a probabilistic model of VDJ rearrangement was used to identify disease-linked TCR variants. TCRdb ran its own pipeline on the public reads, namely fastp trimming at Q25 and MiXCR clone calling, and kept in-frame beta chains. Here each entry gathers all rows of one CDR3 protein and keeps the most common genes and DNA. The V and J calls come from TCRdb's annotation, not from the publication. In this sample the table shows some 240,000 distinct CDR3 sequences, more than 20% of which occur a single time. The top ten clonotypes cover 0.6% to 0.75% of the sample. CDR1 is given as SNHLY and CDR2 as FYNNEI, both from the germline V gene. There are 15 amino acids in the CDR3, from cysteine to phenylalanine inclusive. The entry retains the CDR3 DNA only, 45 bases that are in frame from base 1. Deletion took 6 bases off V and 5 bases off J, with a span of 18 bases between the germline ends.

The sequence was collected from a male donor with ankylosing spondylitis or in good health (not recorded which). The chain couples TRBV2 to TRBJ2-3; the D gene is possibly TRBD1 or TRBD2, with 5 bases matching each. The sequenced sample was blood, either unsorted or a sorted T cell fraction (not recorded which). The nucleotides read TGTGCCAGCAGAGACGGAAGTTCGAGGGGAGATACGCAGTATTTT. It is translated as CASRDGSSRGDTQYF.